What follows describes a single TCR beta chain. Germline-derived CDR1 and CDR2 are DFQATT and SNEGSKA (reference sequence). Trimming took off 3 bases at V and 1 base at J, with 6 bases between the two ends. The length of the CDR3 is 12 residues. In the source study's methods: Amplification of reference gene primers was used by the study to estimate nucleated cell counts. Some clones are missing from TCRdb's copy, which holds only in-frame ones; the method was immunoSEQ multiplex PCR. That table supplies the V and J calls and clone size; D and trimming were determined from the DNA. The table shows fewer than 350,000 clones, with approximately 91% occurring only once. These data come from a study of blood T cell repertoires in COVID-19. Study at large: Sources were T cells, B-cell-depleted T cells, or PBMCs; the material itself was cDNA or gDNA.

This receptor was obtained from a man aged 18 to 30 with active or convalescent COVID-19. Material: peripheral blood. V and J are TRBV20-1 and TRBJ1-1; D is unclear. For the CDR3, the DNA is TGCAGTGCTAGTCCCAGGAACACTGAAGCTTTCTTT. It yields the protein CSASPRNTEAFF.